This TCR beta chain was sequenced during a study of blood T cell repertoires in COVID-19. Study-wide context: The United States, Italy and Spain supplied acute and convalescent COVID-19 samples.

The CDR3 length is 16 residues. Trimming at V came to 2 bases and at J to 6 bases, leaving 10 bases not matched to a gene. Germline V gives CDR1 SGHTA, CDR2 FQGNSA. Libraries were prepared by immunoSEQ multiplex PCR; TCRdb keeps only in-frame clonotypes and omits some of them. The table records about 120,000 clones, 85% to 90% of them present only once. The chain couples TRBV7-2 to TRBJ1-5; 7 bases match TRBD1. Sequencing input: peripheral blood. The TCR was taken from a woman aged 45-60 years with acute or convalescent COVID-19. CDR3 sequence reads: CASSLTGTEGSQPQHF. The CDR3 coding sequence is TGTGCCAGCAGCTTAACGGGGACAGAGGGGAGTCAGCCCCAGCATTTT.